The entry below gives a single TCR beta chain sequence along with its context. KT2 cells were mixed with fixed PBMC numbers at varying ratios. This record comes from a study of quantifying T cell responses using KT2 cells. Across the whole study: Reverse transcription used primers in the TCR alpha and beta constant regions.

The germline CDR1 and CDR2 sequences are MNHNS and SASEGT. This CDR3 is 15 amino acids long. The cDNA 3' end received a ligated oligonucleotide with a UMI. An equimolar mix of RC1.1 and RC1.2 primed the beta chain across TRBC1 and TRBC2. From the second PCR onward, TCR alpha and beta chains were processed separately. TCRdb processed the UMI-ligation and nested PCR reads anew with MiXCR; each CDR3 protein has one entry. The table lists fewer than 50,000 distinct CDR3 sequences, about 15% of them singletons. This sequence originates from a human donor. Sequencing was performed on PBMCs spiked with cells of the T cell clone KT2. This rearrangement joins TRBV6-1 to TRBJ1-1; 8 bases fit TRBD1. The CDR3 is CASSTGGSRNTEAFF. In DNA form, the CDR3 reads TGTGCTTCTAGTACAGGGGGTTCCCGGAACACTGAAGCTTTCTTT.